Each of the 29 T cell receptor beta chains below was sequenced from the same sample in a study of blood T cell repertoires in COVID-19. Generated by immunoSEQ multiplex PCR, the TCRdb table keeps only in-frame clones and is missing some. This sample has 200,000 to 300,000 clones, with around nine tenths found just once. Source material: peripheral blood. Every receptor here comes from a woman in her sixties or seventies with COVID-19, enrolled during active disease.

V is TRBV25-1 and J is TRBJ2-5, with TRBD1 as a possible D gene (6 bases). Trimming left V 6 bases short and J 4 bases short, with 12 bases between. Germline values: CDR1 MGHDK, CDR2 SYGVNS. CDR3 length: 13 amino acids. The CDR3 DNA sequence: TGTGCCAGCAGGCCTTGGGGGCTAGAGACCCAGTACTTC. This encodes CASRPWGLETQYF.

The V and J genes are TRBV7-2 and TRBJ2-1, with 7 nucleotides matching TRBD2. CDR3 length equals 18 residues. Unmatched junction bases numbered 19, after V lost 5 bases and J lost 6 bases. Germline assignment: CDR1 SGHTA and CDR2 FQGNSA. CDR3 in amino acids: CASSPHLGTGGLGNEQFF. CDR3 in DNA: TGTGCCAGCAGCCCACATCTCGGGACGGGGGGTCTTGGCAATGAGCAGTTCTTC.

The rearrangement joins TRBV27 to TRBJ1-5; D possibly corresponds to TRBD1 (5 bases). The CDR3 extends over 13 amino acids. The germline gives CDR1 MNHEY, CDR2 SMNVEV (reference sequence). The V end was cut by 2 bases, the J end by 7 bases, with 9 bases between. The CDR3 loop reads CASSLGGWQPQHF. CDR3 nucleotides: TGTGCCAGCAGTTTAGGGGGGTGGCAGCCCCAGCATTTT.

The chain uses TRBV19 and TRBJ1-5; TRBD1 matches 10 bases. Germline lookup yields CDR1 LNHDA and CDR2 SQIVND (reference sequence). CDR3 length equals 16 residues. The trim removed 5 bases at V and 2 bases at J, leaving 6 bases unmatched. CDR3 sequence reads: CASSSRDRGGNQPQHF. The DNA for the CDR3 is TGTGCCAGTAGTTCCCGGGACAGGGGAGGCAATCAGCCCCAGCATTTT.

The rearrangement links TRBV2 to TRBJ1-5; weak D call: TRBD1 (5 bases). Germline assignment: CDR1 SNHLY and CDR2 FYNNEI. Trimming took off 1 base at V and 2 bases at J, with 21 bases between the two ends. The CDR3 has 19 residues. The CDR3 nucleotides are TGTGCCAGCAGTGAAGTCCCCTCCAGGGTTGGGTATCGCAATCAGCCCCAGCATTTT. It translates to CASSEVPSRVGYRNQPQHF.

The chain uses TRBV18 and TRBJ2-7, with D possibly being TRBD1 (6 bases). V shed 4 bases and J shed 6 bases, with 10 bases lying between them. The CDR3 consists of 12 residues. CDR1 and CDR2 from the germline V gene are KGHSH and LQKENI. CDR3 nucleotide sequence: TGTGCCAGCTCACAGGGACAACCCGAGCAGTACTTC. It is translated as CASSQGQPEQYF.

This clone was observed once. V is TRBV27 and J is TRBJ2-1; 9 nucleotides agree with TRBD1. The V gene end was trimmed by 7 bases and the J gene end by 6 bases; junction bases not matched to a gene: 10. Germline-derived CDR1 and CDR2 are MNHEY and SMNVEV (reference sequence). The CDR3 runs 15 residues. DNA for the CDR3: TGTGCCAGCAAATTACAGGGGGCGGAAAGCAATGAGCAGTTCTTC. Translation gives CASKLQGAESNEQFF.

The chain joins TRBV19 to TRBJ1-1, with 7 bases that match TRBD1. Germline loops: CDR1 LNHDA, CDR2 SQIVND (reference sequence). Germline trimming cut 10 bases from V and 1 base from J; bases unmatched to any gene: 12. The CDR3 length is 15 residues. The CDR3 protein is CATRGGDRKNTEAFF. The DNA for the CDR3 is TGTGCCACTCGGGGGGGGGACAGAAAGAACACTGAAGCTTTCTTT. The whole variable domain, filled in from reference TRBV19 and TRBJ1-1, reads DGGITQSPKYLFRKEGQNVTLSCEQNLNHDAMYWYRQDPGQGLRLIYYSQIVNDFQKGDIAEGYSVSREKKESFPLTVTSAQKNPTAFYLCATRGGDRKNTEAFFGQGTRLTVV.

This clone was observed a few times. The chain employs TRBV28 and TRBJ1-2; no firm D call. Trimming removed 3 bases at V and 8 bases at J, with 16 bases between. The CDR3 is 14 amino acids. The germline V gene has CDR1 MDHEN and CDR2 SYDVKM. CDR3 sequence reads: CASSFGEGRGGYTF. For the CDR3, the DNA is TGTGCCAGCAGTTTCGGTGAGGGCCGAGGGGGCTACACCTTC.

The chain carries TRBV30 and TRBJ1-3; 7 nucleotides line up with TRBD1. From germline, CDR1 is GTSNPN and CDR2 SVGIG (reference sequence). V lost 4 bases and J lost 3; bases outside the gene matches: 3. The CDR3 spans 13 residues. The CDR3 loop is CAWNRGLGNTIYF. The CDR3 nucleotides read TGTGCCTGGAATAGGGGGCTTGGAAACACCATATATTTT.

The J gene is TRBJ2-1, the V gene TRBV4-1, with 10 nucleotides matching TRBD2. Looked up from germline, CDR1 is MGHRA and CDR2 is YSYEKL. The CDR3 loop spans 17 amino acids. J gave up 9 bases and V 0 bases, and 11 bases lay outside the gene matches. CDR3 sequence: CASSQDVLAGAGLEQFF. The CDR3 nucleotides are TGCGCCAGCAGCCAAGATGTCCTAGCGGGGGCGGGACTTGAGCAGTTCTTC.

The CDR3 DNA reads TGTGCCAGCAGCCCACAGGGGATGAGGACAGATACGCAGTATTTT. This codes for CASSPQGMRTDTQYF. This chain connects TRBV7-3 to TRBJ2-3, with 7 bases lining up with TRBD1. CDR1 is SGHTA, CDR2 FQGTGA, per germline. The CDR3 loop spans 15 amino acids. J lost 3 bases, V lost 5 bases, and 8 bases had no gene match.

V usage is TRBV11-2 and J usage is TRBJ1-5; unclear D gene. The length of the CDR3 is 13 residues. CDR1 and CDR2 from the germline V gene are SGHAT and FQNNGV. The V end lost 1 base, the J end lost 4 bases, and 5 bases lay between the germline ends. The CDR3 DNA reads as TGTGCCAGCAGCTTAGGCGCAAATCAGCCCCAGCATTTT. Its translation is CASSLGANQPQHF.

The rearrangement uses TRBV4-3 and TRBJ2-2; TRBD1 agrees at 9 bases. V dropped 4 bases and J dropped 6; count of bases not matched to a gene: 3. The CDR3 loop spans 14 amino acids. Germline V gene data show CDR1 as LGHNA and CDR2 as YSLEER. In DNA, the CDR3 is TGCGCCAGCAGCCTCAGACAGGGGGCCGGGGAGCTGTTTTTT. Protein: CASSLRQGAGELFF.

CDR3 bases: TGTGCCAGCAGCGATAGGACAGGGCCCTCTGGAAACACCATATATTTT. It yields the protein CASSDRTGPSGNTIYF. The chain joins TRBV9 to TRBJ1-3, with 8 bases matching TRBD1. Germline V lookup: CDR1 SGDLS, CDR2 YYNGEE. The CDR3 extends over 16 amino acids. J was trimmed by 0 bases and V by 3 bases; bases with no gene match: 5.

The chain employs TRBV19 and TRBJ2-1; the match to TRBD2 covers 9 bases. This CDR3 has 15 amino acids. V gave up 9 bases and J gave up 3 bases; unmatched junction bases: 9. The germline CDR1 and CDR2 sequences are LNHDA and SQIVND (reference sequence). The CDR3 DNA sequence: TGTGCCAGCACTACTAGCGGGCAGGACTACAATGAGCAGTTCTTC. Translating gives CASTTSGQDYNEQFF.

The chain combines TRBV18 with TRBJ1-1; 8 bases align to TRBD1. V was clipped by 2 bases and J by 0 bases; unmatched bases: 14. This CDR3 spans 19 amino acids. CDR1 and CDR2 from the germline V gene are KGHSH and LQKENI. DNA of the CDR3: TGTGCCAGCTCACCATTATCTGGGACAGGCCTCACCATGAACACTGAAGCTTTCTTT. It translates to CASSPLSGTGLTMNTEAFF.

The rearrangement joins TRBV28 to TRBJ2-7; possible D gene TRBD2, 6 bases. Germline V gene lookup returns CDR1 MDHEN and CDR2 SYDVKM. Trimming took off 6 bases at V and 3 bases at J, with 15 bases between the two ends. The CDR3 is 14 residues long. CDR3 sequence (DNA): TGTGCCAGCAGATCCGGGACTGCAAACTACGAGCAGTACTTC. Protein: CASRSGTANYEQYF.

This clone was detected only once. The CDR3 DNA sequence: TGTGCCAGCAGCTTCCTAGCGGGAGAGAATGAGCAGTTCTTC. As protein: CASSFLAGENEQFF. The chain carries TRBV5-4 and TRBJ2-1; 10 bases align to TRBD2. Germline V gene lookup returns CDR1 SGHNT and CDR2 YYREEE (reference sequence). V dropped 2 bases and J dropped 7; count of bases not matched to a gene: 3. CDR3 length: 14 residues.

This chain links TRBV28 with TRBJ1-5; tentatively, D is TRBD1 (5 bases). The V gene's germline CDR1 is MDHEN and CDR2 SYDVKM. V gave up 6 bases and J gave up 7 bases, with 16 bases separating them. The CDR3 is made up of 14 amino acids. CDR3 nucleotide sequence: TGTGCCAGCAGGAGGGAGGGGAAGAGGCAGCCCCAGCATTTT. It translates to CASRREGKRQPQHF. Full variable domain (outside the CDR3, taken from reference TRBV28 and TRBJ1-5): DVKVTQSSRYLVKRTGEKVFLECVQDMDHENMFWYRQDPGLGLRLIYFSYDVKMKEKGDIPEGYSVSREKKERFSLILESASTNQTSMYLCASRREGKRQPQHFGDGTRLSIL.

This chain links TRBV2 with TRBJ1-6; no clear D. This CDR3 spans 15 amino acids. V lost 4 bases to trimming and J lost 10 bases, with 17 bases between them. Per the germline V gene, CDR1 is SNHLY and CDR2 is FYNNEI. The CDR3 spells CASSGAGRRDSPLHF. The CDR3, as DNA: TGTGCCAGCAGTGGAGCGGGCCGTAGAGACTCACCCCTCCACTTT.

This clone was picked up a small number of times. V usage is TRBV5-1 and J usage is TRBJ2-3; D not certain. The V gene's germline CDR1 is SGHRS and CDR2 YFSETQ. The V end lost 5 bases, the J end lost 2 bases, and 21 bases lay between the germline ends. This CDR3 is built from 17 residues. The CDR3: CASRTTVPSLNTDTQYF. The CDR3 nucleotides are TGCGCCAGCAGAACGACTGTCCCTTCCTTAAACACAGATACGCAGTATTTT.

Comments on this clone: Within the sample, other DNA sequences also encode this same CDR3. CDR3: CASSLQGRNTEAFF. The DNA for the CDR3 is TGTGCCAGCAGTCTACAGGGTCGGAACACTGAAGCTTTCTTT. The chain combines TRBV27 with TRBJ1-1; D is perhaps TRBD1 (6 bases). The ends were cut back, 5 bases at V and 1 base at J, with 11 bases in the middle. Germline CDR1 reads MNHEY; CDR2 reads SMNVEV (reference sequence). The CDR3 contains 14 residues.

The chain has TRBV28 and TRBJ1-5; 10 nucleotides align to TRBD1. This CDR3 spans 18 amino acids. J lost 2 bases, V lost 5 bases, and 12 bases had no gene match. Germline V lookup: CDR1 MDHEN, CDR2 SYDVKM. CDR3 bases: TGTGCCAGCAGTCCCCATCGCGTCGGGACAGGGGGCAATCAGCCCCAGCATTTT. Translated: CASSPHRVGTGGNQPQHF.

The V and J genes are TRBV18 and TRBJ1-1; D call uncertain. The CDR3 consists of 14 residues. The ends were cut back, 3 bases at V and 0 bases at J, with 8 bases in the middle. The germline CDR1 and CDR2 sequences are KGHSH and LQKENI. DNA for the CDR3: TGTGCCAGCTCACCGAGGGAAATGAACACTGAAGCTTTCTTT. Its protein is CASSPREMNTEAFF.

The CDR3 region is CATATGGNYGYTF. CDR3 bases: TGTGCCACCGCAACAGGGGGAAACTATGGCTACACCTTC. This chain connects TRBV28 to TRBJ1-2; 8 bases are a match to TRBD1. Germline V gene data show CDR1 as MDHEN and CDR2 as SYDVKM. This CDR3 region has 13 residues. V shed 10 bases and J 2 bases; nucleotides not matched to a gene: 6.

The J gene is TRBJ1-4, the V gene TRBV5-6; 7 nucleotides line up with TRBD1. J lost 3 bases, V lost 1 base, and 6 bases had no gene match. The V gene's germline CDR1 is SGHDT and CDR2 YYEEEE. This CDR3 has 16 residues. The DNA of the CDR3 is TGTGCCAGCAGCTTGAACCAGGGGGAGCCTAATGAAAAACTGTTTTTT. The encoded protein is CASSLNQGEPNEKLFF.

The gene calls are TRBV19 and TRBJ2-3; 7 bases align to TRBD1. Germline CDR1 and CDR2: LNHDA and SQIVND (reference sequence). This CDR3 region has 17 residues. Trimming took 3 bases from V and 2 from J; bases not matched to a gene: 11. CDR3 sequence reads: CASSIGPYRGATDTQYF. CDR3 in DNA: TGTGCCAGTAGTATTGGCCCGTACAGGGGTGCCACAGATACGCAGTATTTT. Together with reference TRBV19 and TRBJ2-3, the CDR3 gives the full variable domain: DGGITQSPKYLFRKEGQNVTLSCEQNLNHDAMYWYRQDPGQGLRLIYYSQIVNDFQKGDIAEGYSVSREKKESFPLTVTSAQKNPTAFYLCASSIGPYRGATDTQYFGPGTRLTVL.

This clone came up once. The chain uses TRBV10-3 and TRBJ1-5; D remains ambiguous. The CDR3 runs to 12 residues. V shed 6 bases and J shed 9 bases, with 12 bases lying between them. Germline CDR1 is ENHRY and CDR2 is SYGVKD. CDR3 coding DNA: TGTGCCATCAGGGCAACCGAGGGGCCCCAGCATTTT. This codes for CAIRATEGPQHF.